This record covers a single TCR beta chain. Its target is unknown. Just one base apart from a much larger clone, this may be a read error. Likely a read error: the CDR3 ends without its conserved phenylalanine or tryptophan. The data are from a study of glioma-infiltrating T cells. Study in general: Presurgical dexamethasone in glioma patients lasted six or fewer days.

Using RNA template, CDR3s of TCR alpha and beta were amplified with iRepertoire arm-PCR. Tissue mRNA or PBMC total RNA, roughly 90-450 ng, went into one-step reverse transcription and amplification. From the multiplex PCR reads, TCRdb called clonotypes with MiXCR, one entry per CDR3 protein. The sample yields more than 300,000 distinct CDR3 sequences, 41% seen once. Per germline, CDR1 DFQATT and CDR2 SNEGSKA (reference sequence). Trimming cost V 2 bases and J 6 bases, with 8 bases left between them. CDR3 length: 12 residues. Study-level points and caveats: Shared blood CDR3 signature motifs marked patients with low tissue-blood divergence. Non-neoplastic patients had below-expected tissue-blood divergence, while all gliomas exceeded expectation.

The chain employs TRBV20-1 and TRBJ2-1; the D gene is possibly TRBD2 (6 bases). The source of this sequence is a human donor with low-grade glioma or glioblastoma, undergoing nonglioma brain surgery, or in good health (not recorded which). Specimen: glioma tissue, nonneoplastic brain tissue, or PBMCs (not recorded which). CDR3 bases: TGCAGTGCTAGATCGGAGGGCAATGAGCAGTTCTCC. Protein product: CSARSEGNEQFS.